This T cell receptor beta chain emerged from a study of CD8 T cells in Susac syndrome. Study results and caveats: CD4+ repertoires of Susac syndrome patients lacked detectable clonal expansion.

The CD8+ and CD4+ T cells were isolated magnetically using a negative isolation approach, whereas the TEMRA cells were enriched by FACS. This clonotype was detected only a few times. Its specificity is unknown. Deletions cut 0 bases from V and 6 bases from J, with 19 bases between. Per germline, CDR1 SGHNT and CDR2 YYREEE (reference sequence). The CDR3 has 16 amino acids. The authors reverse transcribed roughly 0.5 to 1 ug RNA with random hexamers. The amplification used immunoSEQ multiplex PCR on TCR beta CDR3; it spanned 54 Vbeta and 13 Jbeta. In TCRdb, the immunoSEQ multiplex PCR reads were re-called with MiXCR into one record per CDR3 protein. The profile shows more than 150,000 distinct CDR3 sequences, approximately 96% of them singletons.

The sequence came from a human donor with Susac syndrome. Sequences were obtained from CD4+ T cells from PBMCs. The chain carries TRBV5-4 and TRBJ2-7; D perhaps matches TRBD2 (5 bases). CDR3 in DNA: TGTGCCAGCAGCTTGGGGCGTAACGGGGTCCTCCGCGAGCAGTACTTC. Residues: CASSLGRNGVLREQYF.